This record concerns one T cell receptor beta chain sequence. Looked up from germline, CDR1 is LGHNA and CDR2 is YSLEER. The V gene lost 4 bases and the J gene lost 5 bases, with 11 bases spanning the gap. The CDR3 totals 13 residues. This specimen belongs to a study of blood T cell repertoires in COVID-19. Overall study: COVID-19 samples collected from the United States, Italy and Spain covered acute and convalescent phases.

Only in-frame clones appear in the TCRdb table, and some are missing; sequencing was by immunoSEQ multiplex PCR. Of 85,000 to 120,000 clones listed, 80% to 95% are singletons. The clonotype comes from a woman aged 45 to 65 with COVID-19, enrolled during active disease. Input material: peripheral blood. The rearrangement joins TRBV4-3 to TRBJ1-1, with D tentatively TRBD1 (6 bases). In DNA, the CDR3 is TGCGCCAGCAGCCCAGGGGTCGAAACTGAAGCTTTCTTT. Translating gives CASSPGVETEAFF.